One and the same sample provided the 18 T cell receptor beta chains below, sequenced in a study of blood T cell repertoires in COVID-19 (dated by TCRdb to about 2020). Library construction relied on the immunoSEQ multiplex PCR assay. The clones in this table, taken by TCRdb from immuneACCESS, are in-frame only. Not every clone is retained; where verified, under half of the shortfall comes from an unresolved V gene, and the cause of the rest is unknown. Within this sample are 110,000 to 150,000 clones, with over 75% of them counted one time only. The ten largest clonotypes hold around 45% of the sample. Sequenced sample: peripheral blood. These receptors were collected from a human donor in a cohort sampled during active COVID-19.

As for this clone: The same CDR3 arises from other DNA sequences in this sample as well. The chain is built from TRBV15 and TRBJ1-3; possible D gene TRBD1, 5 bases. V lost 0 bases, J lost 0 bases, and 6 bases lay in between. The CDR3 spans 15 residues. The germline gives CDR1 LNHNV, CDR2 YYDKDF (reference sequence). Here the CDR3 DNA reads TGTGCCACCAGCAGAGATAGGGGCTCTGGAAACACCATATATTTT. The encoded protein is CATSRDRGSGNTIYF. The whole variable domain, remainder taken from reference TRBV15 and TRBJ1-3, is DAMVIQNPRYQVTQFGKPVTLSCSQTLNHNVMYWYQQKSSQAPKLLFHYYDKDFNNEADTPDNFQSRRPNTSFCFLDIRSPGLGDTAMYLCATSRDRGSGNTIYFGEGSWLTVV.

CDR3 sequence reads: CASSFSPGQGSETQYF. CDR3 DNA sequence: TGCGCCAGCAGCTTTTCTCCGGGACAGGGTTCGGAGACCCAGTACTTC. The chain links TRBV5-1 to TRBJ2-5; 9 positions agree with TRBD1. CDR1 is SGHRS and CDR2 is YFSETQ in the germline V gene. V lost 2 bases to trimming and J lost 5 bases; unmatched junction nucleotides: 10. This CDR3 comprises 16 residues.

V gene TRBV4-1 combines with J gene TRBJ2-1; TRBD2 matches 7 bases. The V gene's germline CDR1 is MGHRA and CDR2 YSYEKL. V lost 0 bases and J lost 10; bases outside the gene matches: 9. This CDR3 comprises 15 residues. The CDR3 DNA is TGCGCCAGCAGCCAAGATCTGCAAGCGGGGCTAGAGCAGTTCTTC. Translation gives CASSQDLQAGLEQFF.

This sequence joins TRBV11-2 and TRBJ1-2; 7 nucleotides line up with TRBD1. The germline CDR1 and CDR2 sequences are SGHAT and FQNNGV. The V gene end was trimmed by 3 bases and the J gene end by 8 bases; junction bases not matched to a gene: 12. The CDR3 loop spans 15 amino acids. The DNA of the CDR3 is TGTGCCAGCAGCTTGTTTACCGGGACAGCCTCGGGCTACACCTTC. Encoded protein: CASSLFTGTASGYTF.

The gene calls are TRBV3-1 (or the pseudogene TRBV3-2) and TRBJ1-1; D ambiguous. Looked up from germline, CDR1 is LGHDT and CDR2 is YNNKEL (reference sequence). This CDR3 is 14 amino acids long. V was clipped by 0 bases and J by 1 base, with 6 bases between them. CDR3 protein: CASSQDLRNTEAFF. In nucleotides, the CDR3 is TGTGCCAGCAGCCAAGATCTAAGGAACACTGAAGCTTTCTTT.

The J gene is TRBJ1-1, the V gene TRBV19; TRBD1 matches 8 bases. The V and J ends lost 3 bases and 7 bases, in that order; junction bases with no gene match: 4. The germline gives CDR1 LNHDA, CDR2 SQIVND (reference sequence). This CDR3 has 13 residues. The CDR3 loop is CASSMLDRDEAFF. CDR3 DNA: TGTGCCAGTAGTATGCTGGACAGGGATGAAGCTTTCTTT.

The chain has TRBV24-1 and TRBJ2-3; TRBD2 might be the D (5 bases). The CDR3 covers 13 residues. V was cut by 7 bases and J by 1 base, with 8 bases left in between. CDR1 and CDR2 (germline): KGHDR, SFDVKD. Written as DNA, the CDR3 is TGTGCCACCAGCGGGGATGGCACAGATACGCAGTATTTT. Translated, it gives CATSGDGTDTQYF.

The V call is TRBV6-5, the J call TRBJ2-3; possibly TRBD2 for D (5 bases). Deletions cut 6 bases from V and 0 bases from J, with 10 bases between. This CDR3 is 14 amino acids long. Germline V gene sequence: CDR1 MNHEY, CDR2 SVGAGI. The CDR3 loop reads CASSEGISTDTQYF. The CDR3 DNA reads TGTGCCAGCAGCGAGGGTATTAGCACAGATACGCAGTATTTT.

The rearrangement joins TRBV19 to TRBJ2-7; D may be TRBD1 (6 bases). The CDR3 runs 16 residues. V was pared by 7 bases and J by 9 bases, with 28 bases between. Germline values: CDR1 LNHDA, CDR2 SQIVND (reference sequence). The CDR3, as DNA: TGTGCCAGTACCCCCTCGGGTAGGGGACAAACGGCCGTGCAGTACTTC. Translating gives CASTPSGRGQTAVQYF.

The chain has TRBV7-2 and TRBJ2-1; D gene unclear. The ends were cut back, 2 bases at V and 2 bases at J, with 4 bases in the middle. Germline assignment: CDR1 SGHTA and CDR2 FQGNSA. The CDR3 contains 13 residues. This CDR3 is CASSLTAYNEQFF. In DNA form, the CDR3 reads TGTGCCAGCAGCTTAACGGCCTACAATGAGCAGTTCTTC.

This clone appeared a single time. This chain links TRBV28 with TRBJ1-1; TRBD1 is a possible D gene (6 bases). CDR1 is MDHEN and CDR2 is SYDVKM in the germline V gene. The length of the CDR3 is 18 residues. V lost 6 bases to trimming and J lost 7 bases, with 30 bases between them. The CDR3 DNA reads as TGTGCCAGCAGCCCTCCGGGGGGCCAATACTCCTGGGGGGGTGAAGCTTTCTTT. Amino acid sequence: CASSPPGGQYSWGGEAFF. The full variable domain, in which reference TRBV28 and TRBJ1-1 provide the parts outside the CDR3, is DVKVTQSSRYLVKRTGEKVFLECVQDMDHENMFWYRQDPGLGLRLIYFSYDVKMKEKGDIPEGYSVSREKKERFSLILESASTNQTSMYLCASSPPGGQYSWGGEAFFGQGTRLTVV.

CDR3 DNA: TGTGCCAGCAGCTCTTACAGTAGACAGGGTGACAATGAGCAGTTCTTC. It encodes CASSSYSRQGDNEQFF. This chain connects TRBV11-3 to TRBJ2-1; 7 bases map to TRBD1. CDR1 is SGHNT and CDR2 is YENEEA in the germline V gene. The V and J ends lost 4 bases and 5 bases, in that order; junction bases with no gene match: 11. This CDR3 region has 16 residues.

The chain employs TRBV2 and TRBJ1-5; 7 bases fit TRBD1. This CDR3 spans 15 amino acids. The germline V gene has CDR1 SNHLY and CDR2 FYNNEI. Trimming removed 1 base from V and 9 bases from J; junction bases left unmatched: 9. In DNA, the CDR3 is TGTGCCAGCAGTGAAGTAACAGGGGAACAGGGGCCCCAGCATTTT. The encoded protein is CASSEVTGEQGPQHF.

The chain recombines TRBV10-1 with TRBJ2-1; 10 bases align to TRBD2. Trimming at V came to 7 bases and at J to 6 bases, leaving 6 bases not matched to a gene. The CDR3 spans 14 residues. From germline, CDR1 is WNHNN and CDR2 SYGVQD (reference sequence). The CDR3, as DNA: TGCGCCAGCAAAATAGCGGGGGGAGGCAATGAGCAGTTCTTC. Its protein product is CASKIAGGGNEQFF.

The gene calls are TRBV24-1 and TRBJ2-2, with 8 bases fitting TRBD1. V lost 7 bases to trimming and J lost 4 bases; unmatched junction nucleotides: 10. CDR3 length equals 16 residues. Germline assignment: CDR1 KGHDR and CDR2 SFDVKD. The CDR3 protein is CATSRSTGDFTGELFF. DNA of the CDR3: TGTGCCACCAGCCGCTCGACAGGGGATTTCACCGGGGAGCTGTTTTTT.

This clone was recorded a few times. This chain uses TRBV12-3 or TRBV12-4 with TRBJ2-1; D ambiguous. The V end was cut by 6 bases, the J end by 7 bases, with 10 bases between. The CDR3 extends over 12 amino acids. The CDR3 DNA sequence: TGTGCCAGCAGCCTAGACCAGAATGAGCAGTTCTTC. Its protein is CASSLDQNEQFF.

The rearrangement joins TRBV4-3 to TRBJ1-3; D possibly corresponds to TRBD1 (5 bases). Looked up from germline, CDR1 is LGHNA and CDR2 is YSLEER. The CDR3 is 18 residues long. Trimming took 1 base from V and 0 from J, leaving 16 bases between them. CDR3: CASSQAPPTANSGNTIYF. The CDR3 DNA sequence: TGCGCCAGCAGCCAAGCCCCACCGACAGCGAACTCTGGAAACACCATATATTTT.

The chain combines TRBV11-3 with TRBJ2-5; no firm D call. Deletions cut 5 bases from V and 7 bases from J, with 17 bases between. The CDR3 runs to 14 residues. The germline V gene has CDR1 SGHNT and CDR2 YENEEA. In DNA form, the CDR3 reads TGTGCCAGCAGCCCCTTACTATCTTCAAGGACCCAGTACTTC. This sequence encodes CASSPLLSSRTQYF.